The clone carrying this T cell receptor (beta chain) was recorded many times. Its antigen is still unknown. The CDR3 loop spans 17 amino acids. Germline V CDR1 and CDR2: SGHTA, FQGTGA. V was clipped by 4 bases and J by 4 bases; unmatched bases: 8. These data originate in a study of esophageal squamous cell carcinoma under preoperative chemotherapy. Each CDR3 protein is one row after TCRdb ran MiXCR on the PCR reads. This sample has roughly 9,600 distinct CDR3 sequences; about 45% occur once, and the top ten carry more than 13%. Stated time point: after preoperative PTX-NDP chemotherapy. Findings and limits, study-wide: Chemotherapy was followed by significantly higher TCR diversity in peripheral T cells only, not tumor-infiltrating lymphocytes. Clonal contraction, more than amplification, hit abundant clones after paclitaxel-nedaplatin.

The rearrangement links TRBV7-3 to TRBJ2-1, with 12 bases lining up with TRBD2. The sample was taken from a patient given preoperative chemotherapy. The clonotype originates from a human donor with esophageal squamous cell carcinoma. The donor label of this sample is uncertain. Written as DNA, the CDR3 is TGTGCCAGCAGCTCACACGCGACTAGCGGGGGATACAATGAGCAGTTCTTC. This sequence encodes CASSSHATSGGYNEQFF.